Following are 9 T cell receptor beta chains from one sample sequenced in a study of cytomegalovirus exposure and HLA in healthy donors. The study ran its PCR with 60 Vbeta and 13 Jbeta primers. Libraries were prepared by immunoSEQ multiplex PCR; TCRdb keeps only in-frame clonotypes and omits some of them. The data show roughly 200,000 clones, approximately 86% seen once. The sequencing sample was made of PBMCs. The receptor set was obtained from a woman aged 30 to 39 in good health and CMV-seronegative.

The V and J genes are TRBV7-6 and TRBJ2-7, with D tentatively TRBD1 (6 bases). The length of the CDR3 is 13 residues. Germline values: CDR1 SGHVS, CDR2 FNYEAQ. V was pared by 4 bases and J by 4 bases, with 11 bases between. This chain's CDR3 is CASSSGTPYEQYF. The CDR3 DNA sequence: TGTGCCAGCAGCTCCGGGACACCTTACGAGCAGTACTTC.

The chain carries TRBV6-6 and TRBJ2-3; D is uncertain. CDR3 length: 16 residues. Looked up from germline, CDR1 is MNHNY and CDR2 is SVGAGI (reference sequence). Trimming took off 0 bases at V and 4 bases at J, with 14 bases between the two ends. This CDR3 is CASSYSNGPRSDTQYF. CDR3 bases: TGTGCCAGCAGTTACTCAAATGGGCCGAGATCAGATACGCAGTATTTT.

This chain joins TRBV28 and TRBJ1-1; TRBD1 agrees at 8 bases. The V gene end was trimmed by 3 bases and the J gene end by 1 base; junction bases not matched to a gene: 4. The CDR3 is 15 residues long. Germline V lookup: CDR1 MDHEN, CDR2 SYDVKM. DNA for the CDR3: TGTGCCAGCAGTTTGTGGACAGGGCGGAACACTGAAGCTTTCTTT. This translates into CASSLWTGRNTEAFF.

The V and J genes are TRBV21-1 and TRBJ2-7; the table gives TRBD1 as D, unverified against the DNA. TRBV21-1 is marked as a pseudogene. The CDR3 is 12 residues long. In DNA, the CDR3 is TGTGCCAGCAGCGGGCAGAGCTACGAGCAGTACTTC. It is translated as CASSGQSYEQYF.

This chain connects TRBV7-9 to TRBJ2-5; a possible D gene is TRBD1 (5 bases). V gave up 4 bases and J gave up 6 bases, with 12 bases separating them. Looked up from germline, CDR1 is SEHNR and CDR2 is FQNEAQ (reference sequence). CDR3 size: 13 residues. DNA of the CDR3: TGTGCCAGCAGCTCCAGGGTGATAAAGACCCAGTACTTC. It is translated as CASSSRVIKTQYF.

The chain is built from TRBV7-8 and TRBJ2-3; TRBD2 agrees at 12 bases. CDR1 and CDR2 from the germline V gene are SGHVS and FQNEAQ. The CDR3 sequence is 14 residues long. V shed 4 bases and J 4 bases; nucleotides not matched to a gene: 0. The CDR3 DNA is TGTGCCAGCAGCTCTAGCGGGAGGGCAGATACGCAGTATTTT. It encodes CASSSSGRADTQYF.

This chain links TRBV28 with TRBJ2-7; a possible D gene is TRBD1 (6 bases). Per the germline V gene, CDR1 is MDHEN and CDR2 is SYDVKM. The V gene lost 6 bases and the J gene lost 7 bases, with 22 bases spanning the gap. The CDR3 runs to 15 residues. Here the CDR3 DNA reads TGTGCCAGCAGGTCTCTACAGGGTTCCCCGGGAGAGCAGTACTTC. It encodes CASRSLQGSPGEQYF.

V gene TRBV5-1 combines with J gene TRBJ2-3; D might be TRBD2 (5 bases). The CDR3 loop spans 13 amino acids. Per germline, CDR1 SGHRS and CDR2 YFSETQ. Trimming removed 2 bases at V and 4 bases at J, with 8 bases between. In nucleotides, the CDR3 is TGCGCCAGCAGCTTTGAGGGAGCAGATACGCAGTATTTT. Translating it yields CASSFEGADTQYF. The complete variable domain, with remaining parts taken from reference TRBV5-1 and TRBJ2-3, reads KAGVTQTPRYLIKTRGQQVTLSCSPISGHRSVSWYQQTPGQGLQFLFEYFSETQRNKGNFPGRFSGRQFSNSRSEMNVSTLELGDSALYLCASSFEGADTQYFGPGTRLTVL.

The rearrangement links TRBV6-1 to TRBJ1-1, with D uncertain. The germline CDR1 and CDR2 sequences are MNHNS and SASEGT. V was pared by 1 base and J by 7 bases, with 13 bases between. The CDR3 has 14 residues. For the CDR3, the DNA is TGTGCCAGCAGTGAAGGCAGTCCAGCGGGTGAAGCTTTCTTT. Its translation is CASSEGSPAGEAFF.